The next 4 T cell receptor beta chains were all read from a single sample in a study of cytomegalovirus exposure and HLA in healthy donors. The PCR was carried out with 60 Vbeta primers and 13 Jbeta primers. Repertoires were generated with immunoSEQ multiplex PCR, while TCRdb's copy carries only in-frame clones and drops some. The sample gives over 110,000 clones, 82% of which show up once; more than 2.5% is in the top ten. Material for sequencing was PBMCs. The receptors derive from a male donor in good health and CMV-seronegative.

V and J are TRBV5-8 and TRBJ2-3; 11 nucleotides match TRBD2. The CDR3 extends over 17 amino acids. Germline values: CDR1 SGHTS, CDR2 YDEGEE. The V and J ends lost 0 bases and 0 bases, in that order; junction bases with no gene match: 3. CDR3 in DNA: TGTGCCAGCAGCTTGGGACTAGCGGGGATTAGCACAGATACGCAGTATTTT. As protein: CASSLGLAGISTDTQYF.

The chain uses TRBV5-1 and TRBJ2-2; D gene unclear. Trimming stripped 2 bases from V and 4 bases from J, with 12 bases between. The CDR3 is 15 amino acids. Looked up from germline, CDR1 is SGHRS and CDR2 is YFSETQ. The CDR3 DNA sequence: TGCGCCAGCAGCTTTTACGTCCAGGCCACCGGGGAGCTGTTTTTT. Translated: CASSFYVQATGELFF. The whole variable domain, filled in from reference TRBV5-1 and TRBJ2-2, reads KAGVTQTPRYLIKTRGQQVTLSCSPISGHRSVSWYQQTPGQGLQFLFEYFSETQRNKGNFPGRFSGRQFSNSRSEMNVSTLELGDSALYLCASSFYVQATGELFFGEGSRLTVL.

The chain carries TRBV30 and TRBJ1-3; 10 nucleotides agree with TRBD1. From germline, CDR1 is GTSNPN and CDR2 SVGIG (reference sequence). The CDR3 contains 16 residues. V lost 0 bases and J lost 1; bases outside the gene matches: 3. In DNA form, the CDR3 reads TGTGCCTGGAGTGTAGGGACAGGGGTATCTGGAAACACCATATATTTT. Encoded protein: CAWSVGTGVSGNTIYF.

The V gene is TRBV10-2, the J gene TRBJ2-7; 7 nucleotides agree with TRBD1. Germline V lookup: CDR1 WSHSY, CDR2 SAAADI. The J segment lost 0 bases and the V segment lost 2 bases, leaving 13 bases of the junction unmatched. This CDR3 has 18 amino acids. The CDR3 bases are TGCGCCAGCAGTGAGCCGTATAGGGGGCGGTCATACTCCTACGAGCAGTACTTC. Its protein is CASSEPYRGRSYSYEQYF.